The sequence of this T cell receptor (beta chain) was determined in a study of T cell responses to AZD1222 COVID-19 vaccine. Study-level information: Researchers grouped second doses given at about 4 or about 12 weeks into one pool.

Regarding the study as a whole: After two AZD1222 doses, spike-specific TCR breadth and depth rose versus day 0.

The CDR3 runs 17 residues. V dropped 5 bases and J dropped 0; count of bases not matched to a gene: 10. Germline V gene sequence: CDR1 MDHEN, CDR2 SYDVKM. This clone occurred a few times. The antigen remains undetermined. Only in-frame clones appear in the TCRdb table, and some are missing; sequencing was by immunoSEQ multiplex PCR. The table shows 90,000 to 120,000 clones, with roughly 87% occurring only once. The chain couples TRBV28 to TRBJ2-1; 7 bases align to TRBD1. Sequences were derived from peripheral blood, sampled on day 0 of AZD1222 vaccination. The receptor was derived from an adult in good health. The CDR3 DNA reads TGTGCCAGCAGTGCAAGACAGGGTAAAACCTCCTACAATGAGCAGTTCTTC. Its translation: CASSARQGKTSYNEQFF.